Below are 11 T cell receptor beta chains sequenced from a single sample in a study of cytomegalovirus exposure and HLA in healthy donors. The PCR made use of 60 Vbeta and 13 Jbeta primers. Repertoires were generated with immunoSEQ multiplex PCR, while TCRdb's copy carries only in-frame clones and drops some. The sample yields around 190,000 clones, around three quarters seen once. Sequenced: PBMCs. All receptors derive from a woman under 40 in good health and CMV-seropositive.

The gene calls are TRBV5-1 and TRBJ2-3, with 8 nucleotides matching TRBD2. CDR1 is SGHRS, CDR2 YFSETQ, per germline. There are 15 residues in the CDR3. Losses at the gene ends were 4 bases for V and 6 bases for J; bases not matched to a gene: 10. The CDR3 spells CASSPGGTALDTQYF. The CDR3 coding sequence is TGCGCCAGCAGCCCGGGGGGGACGGCGCTGGATACGCAGTATTTT.

The chain uses TRBV19 and TRBJ1-4; D gene ambiguous. From germline, CDR1 is LNHDA and CDR2 SQIVND (reference sequence). The CDR3 spans 13 residues. V gave up 3 bases and J gave up 6 bases, with 8 bases separating them. The CDR3 DNA follows: TGTGCCAGTAGTATGTCCGGTGATGAAAAACTGTTTTTT. It encodes CASSMSGDEKLFF.

The chain is built from TRBV5-1 and TRBJ1-1, with unresolved D. V was trimmed by 5 bases and J by 2 bases, leaving 10 bases between them. CDR1 is SGHRS, CDR2 YFSETQ, per germline. The CDR3 sequence is 13 residues long. The CDR3 DNA is TGCGCCAGCAGTCAAGGACTAAACACTGAAGCTTTCTTT. This gives the protein CASSQGLNTEAFF.

The CDR3 sequence is CASSDEGASTDTQYF. DNA for the CDR3: TGTGCCAGCAGTGATGAGGGGGCGTCCACAGATACGCAGTATTTT. This chain links TRBV6-1 with TRBJ2-3; 7 bases fit TRBD1. Trimming cost V 3 bases and J 2 bases; bases outside gene matches: 5. This CDR3 has 15 amino acids. The V gene's germline CDR1 is MNHNS and CDR2 SASEGT.

The V and J genes are TRBV19 and TRBJ2-7, with 10 bases that match TRBD2. V was pared by 3 bases and J by 6 bases, with 5 bases of the junction left unmatched. The CDR3 is made up of 14 amino acids. The V gene's germline CDR1 is LNHDA and CDR2 SQIVND (reference sequence). The CDR3 nucleotides read TGTGCCAGTAGTATCCTAGCGGGAGTGAGCGAGCAGTACTTC. This gives the protein CASSILAGVSEQYF. Combining the CDR3 with reference TRBV19 and TRBJ2-7 gives the whole variable domain DGGITQSPKYLFRKEGQNVTLSCEQNLNHDAMYWYRQDPGQGLRLIYYSQIVNDFQKGDIAEGYSVSREKKESFPLTVTSAQKNPTAFYLCASSILAGVSEQYFGPGTRLTVT.

The chain joins TRBV6-1 to TRBJ1-5, with TRBD1 matching over 7 bases. The V and J ends lost 3 bases and 1 base, in that order; junction bases with no gene match: 3. Per the germline V gene, CDR1 is MNHNS and CDR2 is SASEGT. There are 15 residues in the CDR3. The DNA of the CDR3 is TGTGCCAGCAGTGAGTCAGGGGGAAGCAATCAGCCCCAGCATTTT. The encoded protein is CASSESGGSNQPQHF.

The genes are TRBV7-2 and TRBJ2-1, with TRBD1 as a possible D gene (6 bases). Between the trimmed V and J ends, which lost 5 bases and 4 bases, there was a span of 15 bases. CDR3 length equals 15 residues. Germline-derived CDR1 and CDR2 are SGHTA and FQGNSA. CDR3 sequence: CASSPTGSGYNEQFF. The DNA for the CDR3 is TGTGCCAGCAGCCCTACAGGGTCAGGTTACAATGAGCAGTTCTTC.

The gene calls are TRBV5-4 and TRBJ2-7, with no clear D. This CDR3 contains 12 residues. The germline CDR1 and CDR2 sequences are SGHNT and YYREEE (reference sequence). V lost 0 bases and J 4 bases, leaving 5 bases between the germline ends. The CDR3 region is CASSLAPYEQYF. DNA of the CDR3: TGTGCCAGCAGCTTGGCCCCTTACGAGCAGTACTTC.

The chain has TRBV7-2 and TRBJ2-1, with TRBD2 matching over 11 bases. Germline V gene data show CDR1 as SGHTA and CDR2 as FQGNSA. This CDR3 is built from 15 residues. Trimming took 5 bases from V and 6 from J; bases not matched to a gene: 6. The CDR3 DNA reads TGTGCCAGCAGCCCCGTAGCGGGGGGGCCCAATGAGCAGTTCTTC. As protein: CASSPVAGGPNEQFF. Full variable domain (rest looked up from reference TRBV7-2 and TRBJ2-1): GAGVSQSPSNKVTEKGKDVELRCDPISGHTALYWYRQSLGQGLEFLIYFQGNSAPDKSGLPSDRFSAERTGGSVSTLTIQRTQQEDSAVYLCASSPVAGGPNEQFFGPGTRLTVL.

The chain recombines TRBV7-9 with TRBJ2-1; 9 nucleotides line up with TRBD2. The CDR3 consists of 11 residues. CDR1 is SEHNR, CDR2 FQNEAQ, per germline (reference sequence). V lost 7 bases and J lost 15; bases outside the gene matches: 7. The chain's CDR3 is CASNQRGEAFF. CDR3 in DNA: TGTGCCAGCAACCAGCGGGGGGAAGCGTTCTTC.

The chain couples TRBV6-6 to TRBJ1-6; D gene uncertain. The germline V gene encodes CDR1 MNHNY and CDR2 SVGAGI (reference sequence). Trimming cost V 2 bases and J 7 bases, with 6 bases left between them. The CDR3 totals 13 residues. CDR3 loop: CASSYRPNSPLHF. In nucleotides, the CDR3 is TGTGCCAGCAGTTACCGTCCCAATTCACCCCTCCACTTT.